These T cell receptor beta chains were read from a single sample in a study of T cell repertoires in cytomegalovirus infection. The antigens for these receptors are not known. TCRdb recomputed calls from the reads with MiXCR, one row per CDR3 protein. The table has 100,000 or so distinct CDR3 sequences, under 50% seen once. The specimen comprised CD8+ T cells from cultured PBMCs, sampled from culture after CMV antigen stimulation. All receptors come from a human donor in good health (CMV status not recorded). Some clones in this sample may be carry-over from other donors' samples. The CDR3 runs from the conserved cysteine through the conserved F or W. The order of the fields is clone size, V gene, J gene, D gene, CDR3 protein, CDR3 DNA. A D gene is named only where the DNA matches it firmly. Some rows mark clone size as missing; the rest say once, few, many or name a class of expanded clone.

clone size: -; V gene: TRBV7-3; J gene: TRBJ2-5; D gene: TRBD2; CDR3 protein: CASSLDGGETQYF; CDR3 DNA: TGTGCCAGCAGCTTAGACGGGGGGGAGACCCAGTACTTC
clone size: -; V gene: TRBV7-3; J gene: TRBJ1-6; D gene: -; CDR3 protein: CASSLAASPLHF; CDR3 DNA: TGTGCCAGCAGCTTAGCAGCGTCACCCCTCCACTTT
clone size: many; V gene: TRBV27; J gene: TRBJ2-1; D gene: -; CDR3 protein: CASSLAGAGYNEQFF; CDR3 DNA: TGTGCCAGCAGTTTAGCGGGGGCTGGCTACAATGAGCAGTTCTTC
clone size: -; V gene: TRBV7-2; J gene: TRBJ1-3; D gene: -; CDR3 protein: CASSLEEENTIYF; CDR3 DNA: TGTGCCAGCAGCTTGGAGGAAGAGAACACCATATATTTT
clone size: many; V gene: TRBV2; J gene: TRBJ2-1; D gene: -; CDR3 protein: CASSDMTPDNEQFF; CDR3 DNA: TGTGCCAGCAGTGATATGACCCCAGACAATGAGCAGTTCTTC
clone size: -; V gene: TRBV7-8; J gene: TRBJ2-1; D gene: -; CDR3 protein: CASSPMGASSYNEQFF; CDR3 DNA: TGTGCCAGCAGCCCTATGGGAGCCAGCTCCTACAATGAGCAGTTCTTC
clone size: -; V gene: TRBV6-5; J gene: TRBJ2-3; D gene: -; CDR3 protein: CASSYSSTRADTQYF; CDR3 DNA: TGTGCCAGCAGTTACTCCTCAACCAGGGCAGATACGCAGTATTTT
clone size: -; V gene: TRBV27; J gene: TRBJ2-5; D gene: TRBD2; CDR3 protein: CASSFVGGQETQYF; CDR3 DNA: TGTGCCAGCAGTTTTGTGGGGGGGCAAGAGACCCAGTACTTC
clone size: few; V gene: TRBV19; J gene: TRBJ1-1; D gene: -; CDR3 protein: CASSMGGIGYTEAFF; CDR3 DNA: TGTGCCAGTAGTATGGGAGGGATCGGGTACACTGAAGCTTTCTTT
clone size: -; V gene: TRBV7-8; J gene: TRBJ2-2; D gene: TRBD2; CDR3 protein: CASSMGLAGGTGELFF; CDR3 DNA: TGTGCCAGCAGCATGGGACTAGCGGGGGGCACCGGGGAGCTGTTTTTT
clone size: -; V gene: TRBV24-1; J gene: TRBJ2-2; D gene: -; CDR3 protein: CATSDSGTGELFF; CDR3 DNA: TGTGCCACCAGTGATTCGGGAACCGGGGAGCTGTTTTTT
clone size: -; V gene: TRBV24-1; J gene: TRBJ2-7; D gene: -; CDR3 protein: CATSVRRGNYEQYF; CDR3 DNA: TGTGCCACCAGTGTCCGAAGGGGGAACTACGAGCAGTACTTC
clone size: -; V gene: TRBV28; J gene: TRBJ1-5; D gene: -; CDR3 protein: CASSPQGGGNQPQHF; CDR3 DNA: TGTGCCAGCAGTCCGCAGGGAGGGGGTAATCAGCCCCAGCATTTT
clone size: -; V gene: TRBV15; J gene: TRBJ2-1; D gene: -; CDR3 protein: CATAGLFNEQFF; CDR3 DNA: TGTGCCACCGCAGGACTTTTCAATGAGCAGTTCTTC
clone size: few; V gene: TRBV12-3/TRBV12-4; J gene: TRBJ1-4; D gene: -; CDR3 protein: CASSFGGGAEKLFF; CDR3 DNA: TGTGCCAGCAGTTTTGGGGGGGGGGCTGAAAAACTGTTTTTT
clone size: -; V gene: TRBV27; J gene: TRBJ2-2; D gene: -; CDR3 protein: CASSFGAPGELFF; CDR3 DNA: TGTGCCAGCAGTTTCGGGGCCCCCGGGGAGCTGTTTTTT
clone size: -; V gene: TRBV25-1; J gene: TRBJ1-1; D gene: -; CDR3 protein: CASSESPQGTEAFF; CDR3 DNA: TGTGCCAGCAGTGAATCTCCACAGGGTACTGAAGCTTTCTTT